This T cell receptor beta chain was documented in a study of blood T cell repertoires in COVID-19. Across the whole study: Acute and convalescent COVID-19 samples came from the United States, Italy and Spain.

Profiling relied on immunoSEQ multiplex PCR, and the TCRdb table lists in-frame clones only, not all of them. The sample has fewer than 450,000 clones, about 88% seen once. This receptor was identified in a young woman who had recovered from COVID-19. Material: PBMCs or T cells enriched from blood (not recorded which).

Written as DNA, the CDR3 is TGTGCCAGCAGTTACAACGGACAGGGGATGTGGAGCGGTCAGCCCCAGCATTTT. Its translation: CASSYNGQGMWSGQPQHF. The genes are TRBV6-2 or TRBV6-3 and TRBJ1-5; 9 bases fit TRBD1. Germline V lookup: CDR1 MNHEY, CDR2 SVGEGT. The CDR3 consists of 18 residues. V dropped 2 bases and J dropped 6; count of bases not matched to a gene: 14.